These 13 T cell receptor beta chains share one sample of origin, sequenced in a study of blood T cell repertoires in COVID-19. Only in-frame clones appear in the TCRdb table, and some are missing; sequencing was by immunoSEQ multiplex PCR. The sample shows some 41,000 clones, 87% of them seen only once. Input material: peripheral blood. The source of these receptors is a woman aged 80 or over with active COVID-19.

CDR3: CASSLGLAGEFYNEQFF. The CDR3 DNA reads TGTGCCAGCAGCTTAGGTCTAGCGGGGGAGTTTTACAATGAGCAGTTCTTC. The chain carries TRBV7-2 and TRBJ2-1; 10 nucleotides line up with TRBD2. This CDR3 is built from 17 residues. CDR1 is SGHTA, CDR2 FQGNSA, per germline. The ends lost 1 base at V and 4 bases at J; junction bases unmatched: 7.

This chain joins TRBV20-1 and TRBJ2-3; D unclear. This CDR3 region has 11 residues. V was trimmed by 3 bases and J by 11 bases, leaving 12 bases between them. Germline assignment: CDR1 DFQATT and CDR2 SNEGSKA (reference sequence). CDR3 sequence (DNA): TGCAGTGCTAGGGAGCACGCCCTGCAGTATTTT. Its translation is CSAREHALQYF.

V usage is TRBV5-1 and J usage is TRBJ2-3; 7 nucleotides agree with TRBD1. Germline-derived CDR1 and CDR2 are SGHRS and YFSETQ. Germline trimming cut 0 bases from V and 4 bases from J; bases unmatched to any gene: 8. The CDR3 sequence is 16 residues long. The CDR3 sequence is CASSLGQGIGADTQYF. CDR3 in DNA: TGCGCCAGCAGCTTGGGACAGGGAATAGGGGCAGATACGCAGTATTTT.

This chain links TRBV3-1 (or the pseudogene TRBV3-2) with TRBJ1-4; perhaps TRBD1 as D (5 bases). CDR3 length: 16 residues. The V and J ends lost 3 bases and 3 bases respectively, with 14 bases between them. In germline, CDR1 is LGHDT, CDR2 YNNKEL (reference sequence). CDR3 sequence reads: CASSQDPWGANEKLFF. The CDR3 DNA reads TGTGCCAGCAGCCAGGACCCCTGGGGGGCTAATGAAAAACTGTTTTTT.

J is TRBJ1-1 and V is TRBV5-4; D not resolved. Trimming removed 0 bases from V and 0 bases from J, with 9 bases in between. This CDR3 spans 15 amino acids. Germline loops: CDR1 SGHNT, CDR2 YYREEE (reference sequence). CDR3 nucleotides: TGTGCCAGCAGCTTGGATCCAGACATGAACACTGAAGCTTTCTTT. It translates to CASSLDPDMNTEAFF.

J is TRBJ2-5 and V is TRBV6-2 or TRBV6-3, with 7 bases lining up with TRBD2. The V gene's germline CDR1 is MNHEY and CDR2 SVGEGT. Trimming took 2 bases from V and 5 from J; bases not matched to a gene: 8. The CDR3 contains 15 residues. This chain's CDR3 is CASSYEASGWETQYF. The CDR3 DNA sequence: TGTGCCAGCAGTTACGAGGCTAGCGGTTGGGAGACCCAGTACTTC.

The chain is built from TRBV7-2 and TRBJ1-2, with a weak D call TRBD1 (6 bases). Per the germline V gene, CDR1 is SGHTA and CDR2 is FQGNSA. V lost 5 bases and J 6 bases, leaving 22 bases between the germline ends. This CDR3 has 16 residues. The CDR3 DNA sequence: TGTGCCAGCAGCCCCCGACAGGCTTCAACATGGGATGGCTACACCTTC. It yields the protein CASSPRQASTWDGYTF.

V usage is TRBV7-3 and J usage is TRBJ1-1; D unclear. CDR1 and CDR2 (germline): SGHTA, FQGTGA. V was clipped by 6 bases and J by 0 bases, with 8 bases between them. The CDR3 totals 13 residues. In DNA form, the CDR3 reads TGTGCCAGCAGACGACAAGTGAACACTGAAGCTTTCTTT. Translating gives CASRRQVNTEAFF. Full variable domain (rest looked up from reference TRBV7-3 and TRBJ1-1): GAGVSQTPSNKVTEKGKYVELRCDPISGHTALYWYRQSLGQGPEFLIYFQGTGAADDSGLPNDRFFAVRPEGSVSTLKIQRTERGDSAVYLCASRRQVNTEAFFGQGTRLTVV.

J is TRBJ1-2 and V is TRBV3-1 (or the pseudogene TRBV3-2); 9 nucleotides line up with TRBD1. The CDR3 consists of 12 residues. Trimming removed 4 bases from V and 11 bases from J; junction bases left unmatched: 5. The germline V gene has CDR1 LGHDT and CDR2 YNNKEL (reference sequence). The CDR3 spells CASSRQGGSYTF. CDR3 DNA sequence: TGTGCCAGCAGCCGACAGGGGGGCTCGTACACCTTC.

In this sample, this clone turned up a few times. The chain uses TRBV6-5 and TRBJ2-3; 9 nucleotides agree with TRBD1. The CDR3 has 16 residues. Germline CDR1 MNHEY, CDR2 SVGAGI. After removal of 4 bases from V and 3 bases from J, the junction contained 8 bases not matched to a gene. CDR3 coding DNA: TGTGCCAGCAGTTCGAATCCGGGACAGGGAACAGATACGCAGTATTTT. Protein sequence: CASSSNPGQGTDTQYF.

The chain links TRBV30 to TRBJ1-1; weak D call: TRBD1 (5 bases). V was trimmed by 4 bases and J by 4 bases, leaving 10 bases between them. CDR1 and CDR2 (germline): GTSNPN, SVGIG (reference sequence). The CDR3 spans 12 residues. CDR3 DNA: TGTGCCTGGAAAGGGGTGGGCACTGAAGCTTTCTTT. The encoded protein is CAWKGVGTEAFF.

The CDR3 here is CATSRDSGDQPQHF. CDR3 DNA sequence: TGTGCCACCAGCAGAGATAGCGGAGATCAGCCCCAGCATTTT. The genes are TRBV15 and TRBJ1-5; D remains unclear. Trimming cost V 0 bases and J 5 bases, with 8 bases left between them. This CDR3 comprises 14 residues. Germline V gene sequence: CDR1 LNHNV, CDR2 YYDKDF (reference sequence). Full variable domain (outside the CDR3, taken from reference TRBV15 and TRBJ1-5): DAMVIQNPRYQVTQFGKPVTLSCSQTLNHNVMYWYQQKSSQAPKLLFHYYDKDFNNEADTPDNFQSRRPNTSFCFLDIRSPGLGDTAMYLCATSRDSGDQPQHFGDGTRLSIL.

The chain combines TRBV7-9 with TRBJ2-5; TRBD2 might be the D (5 bases). V was clipped by 5 bases and J by 4 bases, with 14 bases between them. This CDR3 is 14 amino acids long. Germline assignment: CDR1 SEHNR and CDR2 FQNEAQ (reference sequence). CDR3 in amino acids: CASSHTSSGETQYF. Here the CDR3 DNA reads TGTGCCAGCAGCCATACTAGTTCAGGAGAGACCCAGTACTTC.